Sequencing of this TCR beta chain was carried out in a study of early T cells in non-severe SARS-CoV-2 infection. Turning to the study itself: Chains were unpaired, as sequencing was done on bulk RNA from unsorted whole blood.

This clonotype was observed many times. Its matching antigen is unknown. TCRdb reanalysed the 5' RACE reads using MiXCR and keeps one entry per CDR3 protein. The table includes roughly 110,000 distinct CDR3 sequences, 11% detected once. Findings and caveats of the study: Matching with VDJdb favored anti-spike CD8 responses (missing private and CD4 specificities).

The source of this sequence is an adult who was a healthcare worker with PCR-confirmed SARS-CoV-2 infection or an uninfected control (not recorded which). Source material: whole blood.

The CDR3, as DNA: TGTGCCAGCAGTTTACTAGCGGAAACTCCCGGGGAGCTGTTTTTT. Protein: CASSLLAETPGELFF. This sequence joins TRBV28 and TRBJ2-2; 7 bases fit TRBD2. Trimming at V came to 2 bases and at J to 6 bases, leaving 6 bases not matched to a gene. Germline assignment: CDR1 MDHEN and CDR2 SYDVKM. The CDR3 length is 15 residues.